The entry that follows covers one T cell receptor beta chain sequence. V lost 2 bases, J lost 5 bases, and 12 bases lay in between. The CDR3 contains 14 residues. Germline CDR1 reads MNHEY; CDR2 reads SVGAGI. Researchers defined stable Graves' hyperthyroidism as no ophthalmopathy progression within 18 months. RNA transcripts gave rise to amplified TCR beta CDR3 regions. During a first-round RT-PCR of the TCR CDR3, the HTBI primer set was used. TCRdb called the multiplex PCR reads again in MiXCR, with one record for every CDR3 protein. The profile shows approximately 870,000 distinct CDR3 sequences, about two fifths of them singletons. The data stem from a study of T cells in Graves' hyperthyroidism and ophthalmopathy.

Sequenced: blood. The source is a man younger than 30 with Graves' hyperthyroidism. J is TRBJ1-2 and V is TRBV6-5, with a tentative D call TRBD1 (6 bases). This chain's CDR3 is CASSYRGAGYGYTF. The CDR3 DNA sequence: TGTGCCAGCAGTTACAGGGGGGCCGGATATGGCTACACCTTC.